A single sample is the source of the 24 T cell receptor beta chains below, sequenced in a study of T and B cells in COVID-19 patients. From blood, about 240-550 ng of genomic DNA served as TRB template. Multiplex PCR with BIOMED2 TRB-A/B primer pools amplified TRB rearrangements. TCRdb re-derived calls from the multiplex PCR reads in MiXCR, one entry per CDR3 protein. The sample yields approximately 7,800 distinct CDR3 sequences, roughly 27% seen once. Sequencing was carried out using blood. The receptors shown here come from a human donor with active COVID-19.

This clonotype was detected a few times. V is TRBV5-1 and J is TRBJ2-2; the D gene is possibly TRBD1 (6 bases). This CDR3 has 16 amino acids. Germline V lookup: CDR1 SGHRS, CDR2 YFSETQ. V was clipped by 7 bases and J by 0 bases, with 16 bases between them. CDR3 in DNA: TGCGCCAGCTCAGCTAGGGGGATATCGAACACCGGGGAGCTGTTTTTT. It encodes CASSARGISNTGELFF.

There are a few counts of this clonotype. The chain couples TRBV19 to TRBJ2-6; 10 bases align to TRBD1. Germline V gene lookup returns CDR1 LNHDA and CDR2 SQIVND (reference sequence). V dropped 5 bases and J dropped 0; count of bases not matched to a gene: 7. The length of the CDR3 is 18 residues. As DNA, the CDR3 is TGTGCCAGTAGTCCCCCGGGACAGGGGAGCTCTGGGGCCAACGTCCTGACTTTC. Its protein product is CASSPPGQGSSGANVLTF.

There are many counts of this clonotype. V and J are TRBV19 and TRBJ1-2; D might be TRBD1 (5 bases). Germline CDR1 LNHDA, CDR2 SQIVND (reference sequence). V dropped 7 bases and J dropped 5 bases, with 20 bases sitting between them. There are 15 residues in the CDR3. The CDR3 sequence: CASKPYRTGGYGYTF. Here the CDR3 DNA reads TGTGCCAGTAAACCCTACAGGACGGGGGGTTATGGCTACACCTTC.

Within the sample, this clonotype is medium-sized. The rearrangement joins TRBV30 to TRBJ1-1; TRBD1 matches at 7 bases. CDR3 length: 12 residues. CDR1 and CDR2 (germline): GTSNPN, SVGIG (reference sequence). V was pared by 3 bases and J by 10 bases, with 8 bases of the junction left unmatched. The CDR3: CAWRQDRILAFF. CDR3 coding DNA: TGTGCCTGGAGGCAGGACAGGATTTTAGCTTTCTTT.

This clonotype was seen more than once but under ten times. V and J are TRBV27 and TRBJ1-2; maybe TRBD1 (6 bases). Germline assignment: CDR1 MNHEY and CDR2 SMNVEV (reference sequence). V shed 5 bases and J shed 2 bases, with 15 bases lying between them. There are 15 residues in the CDR3. The CDR3 nucleotides read TGTGCCAGCAGTATGAGGGGGGGGGGGAACTATGGCTACACCTTC. It codes for CASSMRGGGNYGYTF.

V and J are TRBV7-2 and TRBJ2-3, with D perhaps TRBD2 (5 bases). The CDR3 has 15 amino acids. Germline assignment: CDR1 SGHTA and CDR2 FQGNSA. V lost 2 bases, J lost 4 bases, and 13 bases lay in between. Written as DNA, the CDR3 is TGTGCCAGCAGCTTAATCGAGGGCGGGTCAGATACGCAGTATTTT. Translated: CASSLIEGGSDTQYF.

The genes are TRBV5-4 and TRBJ1-2; D remains unclear. CDR1 is SGHNT, CDR2 YYREEE, per germline (reference sequence). CDR3 size: 15 residues. V lost 0 bases and J lost 0, with 9 bases in between. Written as DNA, the CDR3 is TGTGCCAGCAGCTTGGAATCCGGGCCTAACTATGGCTACACCTTC. This encodes CASSLESGPNYGYTF.

The V call is TRBV5-1, the J call TRBJ2-2; tentative D call: TRBD1 (5 bases). The length of the CDR3 is 15 residues. The V end lost 1 base, the J end lost 5 bases, and 12 bases lay between the germline ends. Germline V gene sequence: CDR1 SGHRS, CDR2 YFSETQ. The chain's CDR3 is CASSLLGRETGELFF. The DNA for the CDR3 is TGCGCCAGCAGCTTGCTCGGCAGGGAAACCGGGGAGCTGTTTTTT.

As regards this clonotype: A read error may be the cause here, since a much bigger clone is one base away. The V gene is TRBV6-2 or TRBV6-3, the J gene TRBJ2-1, with D possibly matching TRBD1 (9 bases). This CDR3 contains 15 residues. Germline V gene sequence: CDR1 MNHEY, CDR2 SVGEGT. CDR3 protein: CASGYLRGDRAEQFF. CDR3 DNA: TGTGCCAGCGGTTACTTGCGGGGGGACAGGGCTGAGCAGTTCTTC.

By share, this clonotype ranks as medium-sized. V usage is TRBV6-2 or TRBV6-3 and J usage is TRBJ2-3; tentative D call: TRBD2 (6 bases). The V end lost 6 bases, the J end lost 2 bases, and 12 bases lay between the germline ends. The germline V gene encodes CDR1 MNHEY and CDR2 SVGEGT. The CDR3 consists of 14 residues. CDR3 in amino acids: CASSAGTSTDTQYF. DNA for the CDR3: TGTGCCAGCAGCGCAGGGACTTCCACAGATACGCAGTATTTT.

This sequence joins TRBV5-1 and TRBJ1-2; D is perhaps TRBD1 (5 bases). V was pared by 4 bases and J by 6 bases, with 10 bases between. CDR1 and CDR2 from the germline V gene are SGHRS and YFSETQ. This CDR3 has 12 residues. The CDR3 bases are TGCGCCAGCAGCCTAGGGGACCATGGCTACACCTTC. Protein product: CASSLGDHGYTF.

In its sample, this clonotype was seen a few times. CDR3 bases: TGCAGCGCTTGGAGGGGACGAACGACTGAAGCTTTCTTT. It yields the protein CSAWRGRTTEAFF. V gene TRBV29-1 combines with J gene TRBJ1-1, with D perhaps matching TRBD1 (5 bases). The CDR3 sequence is 13 residues long. V shed 7 bases and J shed 5 bases, with 17 bases lying between them. In germline, CDR1 is SQVTM, CDR2 ANQGSEA.

This clonotype was seen a few times. The V call is TRBV6-1, the J call TRBJ2-1, with 11 bases that match TRBD2. CDR1 is MNHNS and CDR2 is SASEGT in the germline V gene. The CDR3 is 15 amino acids. The J segment lost 8 bases and the V segment lost 5 bases, leaving 8 bases of the junction unmatched. CDR3 protein: CASSILAGGSDEQFF. CDR3 DNA sequence: TGTGCCAGCAGTATCCTAGCGGGAGGATCCGATGAGCAGTTCTTC.

This clonotype rates as medium-sized. V and J are TRBV12-3 or TRBV12-4 and TRBJ2-3; 8 bases line up with TRBD1. J lost 1 base, V lost 7 bases, and 4 bases had no gene match. The length of the CDR3 is 14 residues. In nucleotides, the CDR3 is TGTGCCAGCATCACGACAGGGGGCACAGATACGCAGTATTTT. Its protein product is CASITTGGTDTQYF.

This clonotype was picked up a small number of times. The CDR3 coding sequence is TGTGCCAGCAGCTTGTTTGGAAACACCATATATTTT. This encodes CASSLFGNTIYF. J is TRBJ1-3 and V is TRBV5-6, with D uncertain. The ends were cut back, 1 base at V and 3 bases at J, with 2 bases in the middle. The V gene's germline CDR1 is SGHDT and CDR2 YYEEEE. This CDR3 is 12 amino acids long.

By proportion, this clonotype is medium-sized (0.01 to 0.1%). The genes are TRBV13 and TRBJ2-5, with D perhaps matching TRBD1 or TRBD2 (5 bases each). Per the germline V gene, CDR1 is PRHDT and CDR2 is FYEKMQ (reference sequence). The CDR3 loop spans 12 amino acids. Trimming cost V 9 bases and J 4 bases, with 12 bases left between them. CDR3 region: CASTQRGETQYF. The CDR3 region has the DNA TGTGCCAGTACACAGAGGGGAGAGACCCAGTACTTC.

This clonotype showed up many times. The rearrangement links TRBV6-6 to TRBJ2-3; 7 bases map to TRBD2. CDR1 and CDR2 (germline): MNHNY, SVGAGI (reference sequence). V shed 4 bases and J 6 bases; nucleotides not matched to a gene: 1. CDR3 length: 12 residues. The CDR3 region has the DNA TGTGCCAGCAGTTTCGGGAGGGATACGCAGTATTTT. It specifies CASSFGRDTQYF.

The chain carries TRBV9 and TRBJ2-1; perhaps TRBD2 as D (6 bases). V shed 8 bases and J shed 4 bases, with 16 bases lying between them. The CDR3 has 14 amino acids. The V gene's germline CDR1 is SGDLS and CDR2 YYNGEE. Here the CDR3 reads CASSAGTRYNEQFF. CDR3 coding DNA: TGTGCCAGTTCCGCCGGGACTCGATACAATGAGCAGTTCTTC.

The chain links TRBV6-6 to TRBJ1-2, with D uncertain. This CDR3 has 14 residues. With 5 bases removed from V and 8 bases from J, the gap between germline ends came to 18 bases. Germline CDR1 reads MNHNY; CDR2 reads SVGAGI (reference sequence). The CDR3 loop reads CASSDKGGGRGYTF. The CDR3, as DNA: TGTGCCAGCAGTGATAAAGGCGGAGGACGGGGCTACACCTTC.

As DNA, the CDR3 is TGCGCCAGCAGCGATTTGGGTACGCAGTATTTT. This encodes CASSDLGTQYF. This chain joins TRBV5-1 and TRBJ2-3; D is ambiguous. Germline values: CDR1 SGHRS, CDR2 YFSETQ. The CDR3 loop spans 11 amino acids. The ends were cut back, 4 bases at V and 8 bases at J, with 8 bases in the middle.

By frequency in the sample, this clonotype is medium-sized. The chain joins TRBV19 to TRBJ2-5, with D perhaps TRBD1 (6 bases). Trimming left V 5 bases short and J 5 bases short, with 12 bases between. The CDR3 runs to 13 residues. Germline assignment: CDR1 LNHDA and CDR2 SQIVND (reference sequence). The CDR3 bases are TGTGCCAGTAGTTTCAGGGGCACGGAGACCCAGTACTTC. Translation: CASSFRGTETQYF.

This clonotype is medium-sized within its sample. The chain couples TRBV12-3 or TRBV12-4 to TRBJ2-5; D is perhaps TRBD2 (5 bases). Trimming took 2 bases from V and 5 from J, leaving 9 bases between them. This CDR3 region has 13 residues. Here the CDR3 reads CASSLSGVETQYF. In DNA, the CDR3 is TGTGCCAGCAGTTTATCCGGGGTGGAGACCCAGTACTTC.

This clonotype is categorized as medium-sized. The chain uses TRBV27 and TRBJ2-2, with D perhaps assigned TRBD1 or TRBD2 (5 bases each). Trimming left V 1 base short and J 5 bases short, with 17 bases between. CDR1 and CDR2 (germline): MNHEY, SMNVEV (reference sequence). The CDR3 extends over 17 amino acids. The CDR3 DNA reads TGTGCCAGCAGTTTATTTGGGGGACCTAGTTTTACCGGGGAGCTGTTTTTT. Translating it yields CASSLFGGPSFTGELFF.

This clonotype has a handful of counts. This rearrangement joins TRBV6-2 or TRBV6-3 to TRBJ1-5, with 12 bases that match TRBD1. V was clipped by 2 bases and J by 7 bases; unmatched bases: 9. Germline V gives CDR1 MNHEY, CDR2 SVGEGT. This CDR3 has 17 amino acids. The CDR3 bases are TGTGCCAGCAGTTACGGGGGGACAGGGGGCCCTAAACAGCCCCAGCATTTT. This codes for CASSYGGTGGPKQPQHF.